The rows below give T cell receptor beta chains drawn from one sample of a study of T cells in Graves' hyperthyroidism and ophthalmopathy. TCRdb reanalysed the multiplex PCR reads using MiXCR and keeps one entry per CDR3 protein. Among more than 500,000 distinct CDR3 sequences listed, 15% to 20% were seen once. The sequenced sample was blood. These receptors were taken from a woman aged 30 to 39 with Graves' ophthalmopathy. Both conserved end residues are part of each CDR3. D genes are given only for firm matches. Size tells how often a clone was seen (once, few, many) or the class of an expanded clone, and some rows leave it out.

clone size: few
D gene: .
V gene: TRBV15
J gene: TRBJ2-5
CDR3 protein: CATSRESQGQETQYF
CDR3 DNA: TGTGCCACCAGCAGGGAGAGCCAGGGGCAAGAGACCCAGTACTTC

clone size: many
D gene: .
V gene: TRBV28
J gene: TRBJ1-1
CDR3 protein: CASTTLRLRGSGTEAFF
CDR3 DNA: TGTGCCAGCACCACCTTGAGGCTCAGGGGATCAGGCACTGAAGCTTTCTTT

clone size: few
D gene: TRBD1
V gene: TRBV5-6
J gene: TRBJ2-3
CDR3 protein: CASSLIPGQGPDTQYF
CDR3 DNA: TGTGCCAGCAGCCTAATTCCGGGACAGGGTCCAGATACGCAGTATTTT

clone size: many
D gene: .
V gene: TRBV2
J gene: TRBJ2-3
CDR3 protein: CASGSPDTQYF
CDR3 DNA: TGTGCCAGCGGGTCCCCAGATACGCAGTATTTT

clone size: few
D gene: .
V gene: TRBV7-2
J gene: TRBJ1-4
CDR3 protein: CASSLYLTTNEKLFF
CDR3 DNA: TGTGCCAGCAGCTTGTATCTCACAACTAATGAAAAACTGTTTTTT

clone size: many
D gene: TRBD2
V gene: TRBV12-3/TRBV12-4
J gene: TRBJ2-1
CDR3 protein: CASSQLAGRVNEQFF
CDR3 DNA: TGTGCCAGCAGCCAACTAGCGGGAAGGGTAAATGAGCAGTTCTTC

clone size: many
D gene: TRBD1
V gene: TRBV30
J gene: TRBJ1-2
CDR3 protein: CAWYRGRGNDGYTF
CDR3 DNA: TGTGCCTGGTACCGGGGCAGGGGGAATGATGGCTACACCTTC

clone size: many
D gene: TRBD2
V gene: TRBV7-2
J gene: TRBJ2-3
CDR3 protein: CASSLRPGLAPTDTQYF
CDR3 DNA: TGTGCCAGCAGCTTAAGGCCGGGACTAGCGCCAACAGATACGCAGTATTTT

clone size: .
D gene: .
V gene: TRBV29-1
J gene: TRBJ2-1
CDR3 protein: CSVVWGFSSYNEQFF
CDR3 DNA: TGCAGCGTTGTGTGGGGATTTAGCTCCTACAATGAGCAGTTCTTC

clone size: many
D gene: .
V gene: TRBV28
J gene: TRBJ2-5
CDR3 protein: CASRRPKQKETQYF
CDR3 DNA: TGTGCCAGCAGGAGACCGAAACAGAAAGAGACCCAGTACTTC

clone size: many
D gene: .
V gene: TRBV9
J gene: TRBJ2-5
CDR3 protein: CASSAGHQYQETQYF
CDR3 DNA: TGTGCCAGCAGCGCGGGACATCAGTACCAAGAGACCCAGTACTTC

clone size: many
D gene: .
V gene: TRBV11-2
J gene: TRBJ2-2
CDR3 protein: CASSLVRVTGELFF
CDR3 DNA: TGTGCCAGCAGCTTAGTTAGGGTCACCGGGGAGCTGTTTTTT

clone size: many
D gene: TRBD1
V gene: TRBV15
J gene: TRBJ2-7
CDR3 protein: CATSREDRGLYEQYF
CDR3 DNA: TGTGCCACCAGCAGAGAGGACAGGGGGCTCTACGAGCAGTACTTC

clone size: few
D gene: .
V gene: TRBV7-3
J gene: TRBJ2-7
CDR3 protein: CASSLTAGSYEQYF
CDR3 DNA: TGTGCCAGCAGCTTAACGGCGGGTTCCTACGAGCAGTACTTC

clone size: many
D gene: TRBD2
V gene: TRBV7-3
J gene: TRBJ2-1
CDR3 protein: CASSAIPGLAGGGPYNEQFF
CDR3 DNA: TGTGCCAGCAGCGCCATACCGGGACTAGCGGGAGGAGGCCCCTACAATGAGCAGTTCTTC

clone size: .
D gene: .
V gene: TRBV19
J gene: TRBJ2-3
CDR3 protein: CASLRDLSDDTQYF
CDR3 DNA: TGTGCCAGTCTCAGGGATCTCTCAGATGATACGCAGTATTTT

clone size: few
D gene: .
V gene: TRBV19
J gene: TRBJ2-7
CDR3 protein: CASTDGPSAPYEQYF
CDR3 DNA: TGTGCCAGTACCGACGGCCCATCCGCCCCCTACGAGCAGTACTTC

clone size: .
D gene: TRBD1
V gene: TRBV6-1
J gene: TRBJ2-5
CDR3 protein: CASSPGTGLGETQYF
CDR3 DNA: TGTGCCAGCAGTCCTGGGACAGGACTGGGAGAGACCCAGTACTTC

clone size: .
D gene: TRBD1
V gene: TRBV5-1
J gene: TRBJ1-6
CDR3 protein: CASSFGTGTNSPLHF
CDR3 DNA: TGCGCCAGCAGCTTCGGGACAGGAACTAATTCACCCCTCCACTTT

clone size: many
D gene: TRBD2
V gene: TRBV7-9
J gene: TRBJ2-3
CDR3 protein: CASMGGLATDTQYF
CDR3 DNA: TGTGCCAGCATGGGGGGACTAGCCACAGATACGCAGTATTTT

clone size: many
D gene: .
V gene: TRBV3-2
J gene: TRBJ2-7
CDR3 protein: CASSQDGQFSYEQYF
CDR3 DNA: TGTGCCAGCAGCCAAGATGGACAGTTCTCCTACGAGCAGTACTTC

clone size: many
D gene: .
V gene: TRBV7-2
J gene: TRBJ2-1
CDR3 protein: CASSFSRDSLNEQFF
CDR3 DNA: TGTGCCAGCAGCTTTAGCCGGGACTCTCTCAATGAGCAGTTCTTC

clone size: few
D gene: .
V gene: TRBV7-3
J gene: TRBJ2-7
CDR3 protein: CASSPGRGRIYEQYF
CDR3 DNA: TGTGCCAGCAGCCCCGGACGGGGCCGCATCTACGAGCAGTACTTC

clone size: many
D gene: .
V gene: TRBV6-1
J gene: TRBJ1-1
CDR3 protein: CASREQGISVEAFF
CDR3 DNA: TGTGCCAGCAGGGAACAGGGCATAAGTGTTGAAGCTTTCTTT

clone size: many
D gene: .
V gene: TRBV20-1
J gene: TRBJ2-1
CDR3 protein: CSARAHYDNEQFF
CDR3 DNA: TGCAGTGCTAGAGCCCACTACGACAATGAGCAGTTCTTC

clone size: few
D gene: TRBD2
V gene: TRBV9
J gene: TRBJ2-1
CDR3 protein: CASSVQLAVGIGDEQFF
CDR3 DNA: TGTGCCAGCAGCGTACAGCTAGCGGTAGGGATTGGCGATGAGCAGTTCTTC

clone size: many
D gene: .
V gene: TRBV6-2/TRBV6-3
J gene: TRBJ1-5
CDR3 protein: CASSYTVVGGQPQHF
CDR3 DNA: TGTGCCAGCAGTTACACAGTCGTGGGAGGTCAGCCCCAGCATTTT

clone size: many
D gene: .
V gene: TRBV5-1
J gene: TRBJ2-5
CDR3 protein: CASTPTGETQYF
CDR3 DNA: TGCGCCAGCACCCCAACCGGGGAGACCCAGTACTTC

clone size: many
D gene: TRBD2
V gene: TRBV9
J gene: TRBJ2-1
CDR3 protein: CASSVASGSSNEQFF
CDR3 DNA: TGTGCCAGCAGCGTAGCTAGCGGGAGTTCCAATGAGCAGTTCTTC

clone size: few
D gene: TRBD2
V gene: TRBV6-2/TRBV6-3
J gene: TRBJ2-5
CDR3 protein: CASSYLGLAGAETQYF
CDR3 DNA: TGTGCCAGCAGTTACCTGGGACTAGCGGGAGCAGAGACCCAGTACTTC

clone size: few
D gene: .
V gene: TRBV6-2/TRBV6-3
J gene: TRBJ1-1
CDR3 protein: CASSPSMGAEAFF
CDR3 DNA: TGTGCCAGCAGTCCGTCTATGGGGGCTGAAGCTTTCTTT

clone size: few
D gene: TRBD2
V gene: TRBV7-9
J gene: TRBJ2-1
CDR3 protein: CASSVASGFRNEQFF
CDR3 DNA: TGTGCCAGCAGCGTAGCTAGCGGGTTTCGGAATGAGCAGTTCTTC

clone size: many
D gene: TRBD2
V gene: TRBV7-2
J gene: TRBJ2-5
CDR3 protein: CASSLGTSGSTGYF
CDR3 DNA: TGTGCCAGCAGCTTAGGAACTAGCGGGAGTACGGGGTACTTC

clone size: .
D gene: .
V gene: TRBV6-1
J gene: TRBJ2-1
CDR3 protein: CASSTRTDNEQFF
CDR3 DNA: TGTGCCAGCAGCACGAGGACAGACAATGAGCAGTTCTTC

clone size: many
D gene: .
V gene: TRBV30
J gene: TRBJ2-4
CDR3 protein: CAWSVLNIQYF
CDR3 DNA: TGTGCCTGGAGTGTCCTTAACATTCAGTACTTC

clone size: many
D gene: .
V gene: TRBV7-9
J gene: TRBJ2-5
CDR3 protein: CASSLGPAWQETQYF
CDR3 DNA: TGTGCCAGCAGCTTAGGTCCAGCGTGGCAAGAGACCCAGTACTTC

clone size: many
D gene: .
V gene: TRBV7-2
J gene: TRBJ2-3
CDR3 protein: CASSLLGGGGTDTQYF
CDR3 DNA: TGTGCCAGCAGCTTATTGGGGGGAGGCGGCACAGATACGCAGTATTTT

clone size: many
D gene: .
V gene: TRBV28
J gene: TRBJ2-3
CDR3 protein: CASSTSRGSSTTQYF
CDR3 DNA: TGTGCCAGCAGTACCTCTAGAGGGAGTTCGACTACGCAGTATTTT

clone size: many
D gene: TRBD2
V gene: TRBV20-1
J gene: TRBJ2-5
CDR3 protein: CSALLAGSDGETQYF
CDR3 DNA: TGCAGTGCTCTCTTAGCGGGGAGCGATGGGGAGACCCAGTACTTC

clone size: many
D gene: .
V gene: TRBV5-1
J gene: TRBJ2-7
CDR3 protein: CASRGDSSYEQYF
CDR3 DNA: TGCGCCAGCAGAGGCGATAGCTCCTACGAGCAGTACTTC

clone size: many
D gene: TRBD2
V gene: TRBV28
J gene: TRBJ2-3
CDR3 protein: CASSPIWSSGRVSGTDTQYF
CDR3 DNA: TGTGCCAGCAGTCCTATCTGGTCTAGCGGGAGGGTATCTGGCACAGATACGCAGTATTTT

clone size: few
D gene: .
V gene: TRBV6-1
J gene: TRBJ1-2
CDR3 protein: CASSERVLNYGYTF
CDR3 DNA: TGTGCCAGCAGTGAAAGGGTGCTGAACTATGGCTACACCTTC

clone size: many
D gene: .
V gene: TRBV20-1
J gene: TRBJ2-3
CDR3 protein: CSARDLATTDTQYF
CDR3 DNA: TGCAGTGCTAGAGATCTGGCCACCACAGATACGCAGTATTTT

clone size: few
D gene: TRBD1
V gene: TRBV6-2/TRBV6-3
J gene: TRBJ2-7
CDR3 protein: CASSTRGGQGYHEQYF
CDR3 DNA: TGTGCCAGCAGTACCCGTGGGGGACAGGGGTACCACGAGCAGTACTTC

clone size: many
D gene: .
V gene: TRBV7-2
J gene: TRBJ2-3
CDR3 protein: CASSLKLLGGGLKDTQYF
CDR3 DNA: TGTGCCAGCAGCTTAAAGTTGCTTGGAGGGGGCTTAAAAGATACGCAGTATTTT

clone size: few
D gene: .
V gene: TRBV5-1
J gene: TRBJ1-2
CDR3 protein: CASSLTWLGDGYTF
CDR3 DNA: TGCGCCAGCAGCTTGACATGGTTAGGGGATGGCTACACCTTC

clone size: many
D gene: .
V gene: TRBV30
J gene: TRBJ1-1
CDR3 protein: CAWSKGPHMNTEAFF
CDR3 DNA: TGTGCCTGGAGTAAGGGACCCCATATGAACACTGAAGCTTTCTTT

clone size: few
D gene: .
V gene: TRBV30
J gene: TRBJ2-5
CDR3 protein: CAWNIGPGGAQYF
CDR3 DNA: TGTGCCTGGAATATAGGTCCCGGCGGGGCCCAGTACTTC

clone size: few
D gene: TRBD1
V gene: TRBV5-1
J gene: TRBJ2-7
CDR3 protein: CASSLVTFSGTGGIEQYF
CDR3 DNA: TGCGCCAGCAGCTTGGTTACCTTTTCCGGGACAGGGGGCATTGAGCAGTACTTC

clone size: many
D gene: TRBD1
V gene: TRBV29-1
J gene: TRBJ1-1
CDR3 protein: CSVEDGDREAFF
CDR3 DNA: TGCAGCGTTGAAGATGGGGACAGGGAAGCTTTCTTT

clone size: many
D gene: .
V gene: TRBV5-1
J gene: TRBJ2-3
CDR3 protein: CASSLVSGPTDTQYF
CDR3 DNA: TGCGCCAGCAGCTTAGTCTCGGGGCCCACAGATACGCAGTATTTT

clone size: .
D gene: TRBD2
V gene: TRBV5-6
J gene: TRBJ2-3
CDR3 protein: CASLGSGRAADTQYF
CDR3 DNA: TGTGCCAGCCTCGGAAGCGGGAGGGCCGCAGATACGCAGTATTTT

clone size: few
D gene: TRBD1
V gene: TRBV30
J gene: TRBJ2-7
CDR3 protein: CAWNEAQGYYEQYF
CDR3 DNA: TGTGCCTGGAATGAGGCACAGGGGTACTACGAGCAGTACTTC

clone size: many
D gene: .
V gene: TRBV20-1
J gene: TRBJ1-2
CDR3 protein: CSASDNYGYTF
CDR3 DNA: TGCAGTGCTAGCGACAACTATGGCTACACCTTC

clone size: .
D gene: .
V gene: TRBV6-1
J gene: TRBJ2-5
CDR3 protein: CASTNGGGETQYF
CDR3 DNA: TGTGCCAGCACGAACGGAGGAGGGGAGACCCAGTACTTC

clone size: many
D gene: .
V gene: TRBV2
J gene: TRBJ2-6
CDR3 protein: CASSDWGSGANVLTF
CDR3 DNA: TGTGCCAGCAGTGATTGGGGGTCTGGGGCCAACGTCCTGACTTTC

clone size: few
D gene: .
V gene: TRBV28
J gene: TRBJ2-7
CDR3 protein: CASAYGLLYEQYF
CDR3 DNA: TGTGCCAGCGCGTACGGTTTACTCTACGAGCAGTACTTC

clone size: few
D gene: .
V gene: TRBV4-3
J gene: TRBJ2-3
CDR3 protein: CASSQEPVVGTDTQYF
CDR3 DNA: TGCGCCAGCAGCCAAGAACCGGTAGTCGGCACAGATACGCAGTATTTT